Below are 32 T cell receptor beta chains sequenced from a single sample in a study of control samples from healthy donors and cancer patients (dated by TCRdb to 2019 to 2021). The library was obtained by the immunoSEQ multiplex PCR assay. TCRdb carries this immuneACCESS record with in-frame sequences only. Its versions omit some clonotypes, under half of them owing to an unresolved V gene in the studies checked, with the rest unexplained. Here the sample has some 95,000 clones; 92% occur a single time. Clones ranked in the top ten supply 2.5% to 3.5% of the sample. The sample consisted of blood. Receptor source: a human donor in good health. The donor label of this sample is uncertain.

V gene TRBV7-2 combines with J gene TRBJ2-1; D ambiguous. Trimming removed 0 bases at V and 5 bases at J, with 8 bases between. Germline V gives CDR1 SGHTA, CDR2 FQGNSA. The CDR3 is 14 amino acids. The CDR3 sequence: CASSLASRNNEQFF. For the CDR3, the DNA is TGTGCCAGCAGCTTAGCGTCACGGAACAATGAGCAGTTCTTC. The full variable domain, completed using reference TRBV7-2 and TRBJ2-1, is GAGVSQSPSNKVTEKGKDVELRCDPISGHTALYWYRQSLGQGLEFLIYFQGNSAPDKSGLPSDRFSAERTGGSVSTLTIQRTQQEDSAVYLCASSLASRNNEQFFGPGTRLTVL.

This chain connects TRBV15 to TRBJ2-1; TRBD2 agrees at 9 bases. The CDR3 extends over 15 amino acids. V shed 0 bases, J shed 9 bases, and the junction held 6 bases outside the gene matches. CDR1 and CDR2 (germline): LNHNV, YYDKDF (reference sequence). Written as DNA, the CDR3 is TGTGCCACCAGCAGAGAGCGGACTAGCGTTTTTGAGCAGTTCTTC. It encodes CATSRERTSVFEQFF.

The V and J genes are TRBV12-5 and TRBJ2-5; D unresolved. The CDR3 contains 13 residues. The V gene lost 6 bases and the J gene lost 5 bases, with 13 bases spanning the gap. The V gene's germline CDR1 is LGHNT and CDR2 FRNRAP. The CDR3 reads CASGSIGPETQYF. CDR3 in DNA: TGTGCTAGTGGAAGTATAGGGCCGGAGACCCAGTACTTC.

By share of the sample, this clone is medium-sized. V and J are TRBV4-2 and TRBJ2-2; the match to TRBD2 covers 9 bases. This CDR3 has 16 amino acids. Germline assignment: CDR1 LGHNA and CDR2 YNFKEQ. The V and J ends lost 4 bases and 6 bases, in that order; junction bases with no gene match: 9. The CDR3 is CASSLTSSGEAGELFF. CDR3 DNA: TGTGCCAGCAGCCTAACCTCTAGCGGGGAAGCCGGGGAGCTGTTTTTT.

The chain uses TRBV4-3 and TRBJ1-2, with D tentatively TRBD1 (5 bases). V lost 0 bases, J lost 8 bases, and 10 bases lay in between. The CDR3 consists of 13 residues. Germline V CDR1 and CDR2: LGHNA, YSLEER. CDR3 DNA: TGCGCCAGCAGCCAAGATGGGGGAATCGGCTACACCTTC. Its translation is CASSQDGGIGYTF.

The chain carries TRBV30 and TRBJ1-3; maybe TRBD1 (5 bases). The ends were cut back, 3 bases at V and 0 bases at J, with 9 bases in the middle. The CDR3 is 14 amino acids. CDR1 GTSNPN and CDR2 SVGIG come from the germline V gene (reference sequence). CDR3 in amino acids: CAWSRDSSGNTIYF. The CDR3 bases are TGTGCCTGGAGCAGGGATTCCTCTGGAAACACCATATATTTT.

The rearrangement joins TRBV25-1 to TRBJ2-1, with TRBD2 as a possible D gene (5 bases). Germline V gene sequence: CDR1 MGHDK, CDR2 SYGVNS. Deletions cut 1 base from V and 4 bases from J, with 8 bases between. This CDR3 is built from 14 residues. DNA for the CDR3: TGTGCCAGCAGTGAATCCGGACTTTACAATGAGCAGTTCTTC. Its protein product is CASSESGLYNEQFF.

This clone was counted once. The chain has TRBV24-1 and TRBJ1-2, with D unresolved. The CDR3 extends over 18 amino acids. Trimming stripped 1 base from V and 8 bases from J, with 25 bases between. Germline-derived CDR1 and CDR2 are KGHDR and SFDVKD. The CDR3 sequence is CATSDFLPPPRGIGGYTF. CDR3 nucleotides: TGTGCCACCAGTGATTTCCTTCCCCCCCCCAGAGGGATCGGAGGCTACACCTTC.

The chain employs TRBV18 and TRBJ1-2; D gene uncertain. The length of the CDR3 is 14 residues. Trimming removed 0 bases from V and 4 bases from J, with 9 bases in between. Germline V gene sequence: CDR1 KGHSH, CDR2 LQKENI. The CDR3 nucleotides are TGTGCCAGCTCACCACCGGGCGGTTCCTATGGCTACACCTTC. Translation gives CASSPPGGSYGYTF.

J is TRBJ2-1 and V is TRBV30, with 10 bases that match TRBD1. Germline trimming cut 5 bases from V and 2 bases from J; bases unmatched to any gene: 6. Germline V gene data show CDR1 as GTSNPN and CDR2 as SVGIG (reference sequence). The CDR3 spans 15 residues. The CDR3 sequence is CAWDPGTGAYNEQFF. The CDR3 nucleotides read TGTGCCTGGGACCCCGGGACAGGGGCCTACAATGAGCAGTTCTTC.

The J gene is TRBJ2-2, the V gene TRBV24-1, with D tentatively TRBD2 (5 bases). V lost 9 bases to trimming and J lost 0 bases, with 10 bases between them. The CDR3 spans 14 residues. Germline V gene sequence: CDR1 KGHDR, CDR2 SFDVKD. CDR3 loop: CATCGSANTGELFF. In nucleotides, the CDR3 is TGTGCCACCTGCGGGTCCGCGAACACCGGGGAGCTGTTTTTT.

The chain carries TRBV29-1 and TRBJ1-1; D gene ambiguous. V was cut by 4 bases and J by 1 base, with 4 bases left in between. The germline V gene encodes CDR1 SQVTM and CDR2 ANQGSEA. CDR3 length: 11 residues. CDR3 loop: CSVAENTEAFF. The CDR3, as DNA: TGCAGCGTTGCCGAGAACACTGAAGCTTTCTTT.

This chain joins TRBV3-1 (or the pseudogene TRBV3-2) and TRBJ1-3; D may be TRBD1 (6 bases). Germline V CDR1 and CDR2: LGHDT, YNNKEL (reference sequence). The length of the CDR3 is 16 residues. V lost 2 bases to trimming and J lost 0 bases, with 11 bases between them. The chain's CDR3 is CASSQPTGTSGNTIYF. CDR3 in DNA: TGTGCCAGCAGCCAACCAACAGGGACCTCTGGAAACACCATATATTTT.

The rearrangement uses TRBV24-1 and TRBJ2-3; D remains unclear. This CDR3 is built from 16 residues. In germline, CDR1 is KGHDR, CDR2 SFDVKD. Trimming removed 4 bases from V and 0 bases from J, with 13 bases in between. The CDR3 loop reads CATSDPVGRSTDTQYF. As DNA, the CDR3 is TGTGCCACCAGTGACCCAGTCGGACGGAGCACAGATACGCAGTATTTT.

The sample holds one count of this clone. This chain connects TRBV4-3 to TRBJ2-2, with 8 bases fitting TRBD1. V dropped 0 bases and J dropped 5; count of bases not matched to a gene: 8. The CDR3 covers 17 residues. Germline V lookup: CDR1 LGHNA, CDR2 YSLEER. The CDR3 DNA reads TGCGCCAGCAGCCAAGAATCGGCAGGGGGCTTGACCGGGGAGCTGTTTTTT. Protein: CASSQESAGGLTGELFF.

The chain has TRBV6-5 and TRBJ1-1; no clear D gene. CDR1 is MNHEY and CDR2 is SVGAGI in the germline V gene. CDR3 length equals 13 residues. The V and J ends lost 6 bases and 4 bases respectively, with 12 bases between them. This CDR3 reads CASRPDIGTEAFF. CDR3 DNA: TGTGCCAGCAGGCCTGACATCGGCACTGAAGCTTTCTTT.

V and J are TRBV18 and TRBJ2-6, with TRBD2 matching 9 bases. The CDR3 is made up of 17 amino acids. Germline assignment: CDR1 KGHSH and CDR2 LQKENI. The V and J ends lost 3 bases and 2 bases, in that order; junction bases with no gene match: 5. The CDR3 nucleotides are TGTGCCAGCTCACCCCGCGGGAGGGAAACTGGGGCCAACGTCCTGACTTTC. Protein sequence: CASSPRGRETGANVLTF.

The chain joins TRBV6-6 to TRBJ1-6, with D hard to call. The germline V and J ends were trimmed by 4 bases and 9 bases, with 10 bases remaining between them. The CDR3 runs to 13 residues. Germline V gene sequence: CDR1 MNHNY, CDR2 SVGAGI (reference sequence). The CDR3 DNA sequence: TGTGCCAGCAGTTCGGGTCTCGGTTCACCCCTCCACTTT. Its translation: CASSSGLGSPLHF.

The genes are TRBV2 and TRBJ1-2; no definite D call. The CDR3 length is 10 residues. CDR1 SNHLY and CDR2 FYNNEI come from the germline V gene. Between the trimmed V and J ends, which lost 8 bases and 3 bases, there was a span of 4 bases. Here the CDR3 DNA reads TGTGCCAGCGGGGACTATGGCTACACCTTC. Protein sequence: CASGDYGYTF.

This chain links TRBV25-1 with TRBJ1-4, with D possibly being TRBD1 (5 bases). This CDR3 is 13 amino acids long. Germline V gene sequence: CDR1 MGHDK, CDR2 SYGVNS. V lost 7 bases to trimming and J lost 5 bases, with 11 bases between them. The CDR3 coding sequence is TGTGCCAGCATGGGGGTGCTCAATGAAAAACTGTTTTTT. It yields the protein CASMGVLNEKLFF.

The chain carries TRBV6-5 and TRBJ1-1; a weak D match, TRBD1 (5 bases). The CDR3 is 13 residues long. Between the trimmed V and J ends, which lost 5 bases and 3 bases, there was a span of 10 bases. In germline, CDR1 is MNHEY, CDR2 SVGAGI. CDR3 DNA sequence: TGTGCCAGCAGTCGACAGCGGGACACTGAAGCTTTCTTT. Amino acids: CASSRQRDTEAFF.

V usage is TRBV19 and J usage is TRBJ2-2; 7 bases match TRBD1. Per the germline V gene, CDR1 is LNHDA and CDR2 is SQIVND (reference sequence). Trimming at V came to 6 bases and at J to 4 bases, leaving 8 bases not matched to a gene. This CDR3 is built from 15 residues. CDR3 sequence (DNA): TGTGCCAGTAGACAGGGGTCCTATCTCACCGGGGAGCTGTTTTTT. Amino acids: CASRQGSYLTGELFF.

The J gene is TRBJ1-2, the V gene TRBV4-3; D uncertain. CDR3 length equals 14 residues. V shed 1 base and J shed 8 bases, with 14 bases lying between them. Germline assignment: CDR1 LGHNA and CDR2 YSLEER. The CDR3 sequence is CASSQVTGFGGYTF. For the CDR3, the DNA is TGCGCCAGCAGCCAAGTTACGGGTTTTGGGGGCTACACCTTC.

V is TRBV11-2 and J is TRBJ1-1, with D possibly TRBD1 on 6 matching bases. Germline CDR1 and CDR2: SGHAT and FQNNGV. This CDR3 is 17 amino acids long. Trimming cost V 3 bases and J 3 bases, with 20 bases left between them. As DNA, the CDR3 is TGTGCCAGCAGCTTGGGGCTCTACAGGGAGGTAGACACTGAAGCTTTCTTT. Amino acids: CASSLGLYREVDTEAFF.

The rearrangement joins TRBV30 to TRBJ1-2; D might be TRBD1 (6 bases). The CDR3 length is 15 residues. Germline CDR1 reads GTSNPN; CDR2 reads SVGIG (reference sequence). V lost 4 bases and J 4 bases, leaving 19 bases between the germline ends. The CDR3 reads CAWTAGTSRLYGYTF. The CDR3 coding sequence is TGTGCCTGGACTGCTGGGACATCGCGACTCTATGGCTACACCTTC.

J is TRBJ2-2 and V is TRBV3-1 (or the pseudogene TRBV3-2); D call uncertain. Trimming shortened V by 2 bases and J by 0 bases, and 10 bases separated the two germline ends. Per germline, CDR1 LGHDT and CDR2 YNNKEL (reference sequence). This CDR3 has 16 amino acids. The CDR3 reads CASSQYHSPNTGELFF. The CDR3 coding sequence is TGTGCCAGCAGCCAATATCACAGCCCGAACACCGGGGAGCTGTTTTTT.

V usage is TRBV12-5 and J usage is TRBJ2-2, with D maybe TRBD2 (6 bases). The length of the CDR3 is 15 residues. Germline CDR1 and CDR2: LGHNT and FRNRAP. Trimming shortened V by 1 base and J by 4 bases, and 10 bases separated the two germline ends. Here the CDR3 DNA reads TGTGCTAGTGGTTTGGGACTAGGATCCACCGGGGAGCTGTTTTTT. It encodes CASGLGLGSTGELFF. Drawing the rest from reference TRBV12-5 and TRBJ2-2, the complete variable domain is DARVTQTPRHKVTEMGQEVTMRCQPILGHNTVFWYRQTMMQGLELLAYFRNRAPLDDSGMPKDRFSAEMPDATLATLKIQPSEPRDSAVYFCASGLGLGSTGELFFGEGSRLTVL.

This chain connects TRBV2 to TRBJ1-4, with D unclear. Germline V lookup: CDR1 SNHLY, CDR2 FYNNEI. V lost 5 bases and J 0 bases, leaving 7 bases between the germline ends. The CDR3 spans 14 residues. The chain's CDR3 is CASSLGATNEKLFF. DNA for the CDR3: TGTGCCAGCAGTCTCGGGGCAACTAATGAAAAACTGTTTTTT.

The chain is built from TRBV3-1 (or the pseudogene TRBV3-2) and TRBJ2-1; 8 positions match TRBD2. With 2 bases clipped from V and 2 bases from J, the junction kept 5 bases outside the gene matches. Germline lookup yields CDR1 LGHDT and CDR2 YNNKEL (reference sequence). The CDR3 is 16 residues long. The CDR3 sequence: CASSQWGGGTYNEQFF. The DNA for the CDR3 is TGTGCCAGCAGCCAATGGGGCGGGGGGACCTACAATGAGCAGTTCTTC.

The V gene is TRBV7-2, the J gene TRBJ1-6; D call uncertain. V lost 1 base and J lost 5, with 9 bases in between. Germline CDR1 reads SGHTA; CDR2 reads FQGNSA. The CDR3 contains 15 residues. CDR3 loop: CASSLVGVNNSPLHF. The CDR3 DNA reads TGTGCCAGCAGCTTAGTTGGGGTTAATAATTCACCCCTCCACTTT.

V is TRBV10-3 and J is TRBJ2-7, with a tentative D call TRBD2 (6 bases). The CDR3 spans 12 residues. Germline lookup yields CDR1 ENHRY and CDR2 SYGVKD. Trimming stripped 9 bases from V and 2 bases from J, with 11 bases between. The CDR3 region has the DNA TGTGCCATGTCGGCGGGGACCTACGAGCAGTACTTC. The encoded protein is CAMSAGTYEQYF.

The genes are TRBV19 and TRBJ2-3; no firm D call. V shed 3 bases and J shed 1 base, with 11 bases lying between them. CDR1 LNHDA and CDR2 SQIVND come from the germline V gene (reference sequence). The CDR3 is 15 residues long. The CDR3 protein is CASSISRSGTDTQYF. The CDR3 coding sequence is TGTGCCAGTAGTATTTCCAGGTCAGGCACAGATACGCAGTATTTT. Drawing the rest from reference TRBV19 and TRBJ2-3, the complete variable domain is DGGITQSPKYLFRKEGQNVTLSCEQNLNHDAMYWYRQDPGQGLRLIYYSQIVNDFQKGDIAEGYSVSREKKESFPLTVTSAQKNPTAFYLCASSISRSGTDTQYFGPGTRLTVL.